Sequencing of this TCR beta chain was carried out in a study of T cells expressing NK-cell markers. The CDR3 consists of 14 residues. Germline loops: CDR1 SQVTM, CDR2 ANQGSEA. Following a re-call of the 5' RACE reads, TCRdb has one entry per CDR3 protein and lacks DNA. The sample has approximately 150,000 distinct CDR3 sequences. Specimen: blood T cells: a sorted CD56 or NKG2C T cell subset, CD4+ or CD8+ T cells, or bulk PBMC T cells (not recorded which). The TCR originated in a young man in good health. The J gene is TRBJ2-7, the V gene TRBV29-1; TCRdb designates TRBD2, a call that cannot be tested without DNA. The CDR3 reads CSVLGLAGAHEQYF.